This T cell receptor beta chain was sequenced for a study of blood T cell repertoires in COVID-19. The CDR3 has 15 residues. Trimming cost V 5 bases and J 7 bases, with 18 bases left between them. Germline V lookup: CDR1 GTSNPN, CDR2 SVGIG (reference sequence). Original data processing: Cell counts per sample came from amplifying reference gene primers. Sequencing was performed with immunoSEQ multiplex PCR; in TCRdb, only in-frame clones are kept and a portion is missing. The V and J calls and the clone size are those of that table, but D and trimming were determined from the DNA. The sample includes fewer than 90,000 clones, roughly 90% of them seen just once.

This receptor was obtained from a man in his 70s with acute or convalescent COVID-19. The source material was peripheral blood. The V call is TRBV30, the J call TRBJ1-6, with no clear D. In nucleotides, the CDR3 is TGTGCCTGGGTCCCGATGCGATCTGCCAATTCACCCCTCCACTTT. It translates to CAWVPMRSANSPLHF.